The 11 T cell receptor beta chains in this list originate from one sample, sequenced in a study of Ad26.COV2.S vaccination and SARS-CoV-2 variants. Profiling relied on immunoSEQ multiplex PCR, and the TCRdb table lists in-frame clones only, not all of them. This sample has roughly 240,000 clones, with approximately 90% found just once. Noted treatment: some 19 received Ad26.COV2.S at low or high dose, single or two shots; about 5 received placebo; per-sample allocation not given. Day 63 after the first vaccine or placebo injection was the time point for sampling. The material was peripheral blood, obtained in a trial of Ad26.COV2.S vaccine versus placebo. The source of these receptors is a person between 18 and 65 years old who received the Ad26.COV2.S COVID-19 vaccine or a placebo.

This clone has only a few counts. CDR3 DNA sequence: TGTGCCAGCAGCCCGGCCCGGAGGACTGAAGCTTTCTTT. Its translation: CASSPARRTEAFF. The chain uses TRBV5-6 and TRBJ1-1, with D hard to call. CDR1 is SGHDT and CDR2 is YYEEEE in the germline V gene. The CDR3 contains 13 residues. With 4 bases removed from V and 5 bases from J, the gap between germline ends came to 12 bases.

The gene calls are TRBV7-2 and TRBJ2-7, with D possibly being TRBD1 (7 bases). This CDR3 comprises 14 residues. Trimming took off 7 bases at V and 4 bases at J, with 17 bases between the two ends. In germline, CDR1 is SGHTA, CDR2 FQGNSA. The CDR3 DNA reads as TGTGCCAGCACCCTTCAGGGGGGCCGGTACGAGCAGTACTTC. Translation: CASTLQGGRYEQYF.

This chain uses TRBV6-5 with TRBJ1-2; 8 nucleotides align to TRBD1. The trim removed 4 bases at V and 4 bases at J, leaving 2 bases unmatched. The CDR3 has 13 residues. The germline V gene encodes CDR1 MNHEY and CDR2 SVGAGI. CDR3 loop: CASSLQGGYGYTF. The CDR3, as DNA: TGTGCCAGCAGTTTACAGGGGGGCTATGGCTACACCTTC.

The chain carries TRBV9 and TRBJ1-5; possibly TRBD1 for D (6 bases). V lost 4 bases to trimming and J lost 2 bases, with 13 bases between them. Germline CDR1 reads SGDLS; CDR2 reads YYNGEE. The length of the CDR3 is 15 residues. DNA of the CDR3: TGTGCCAGCAGCCCCTGGGGGCCTCGCAATCAGCCCCAGCATTTT. Translation gives CASSPWGPRNQPQHF.

This clone appeared a few times. This chain connects TRBV18 to TRBJ2-1; 11 bases are a match to TRBD2. V shed 4 bases and J 6 bases; nucleotides not matched to a gene: 8. Germline CDR1 and CDR2: KGHSH and LQKENI. There are 16 residues in the CDR3. CDR3 amino acids: CASSHQTSGVRNEQFF. The CDR3 coding sequence is TGTGCCAGCTCACACCAGACTAGCGGGGTCCGCAATGAGCAGTTCTTC.

This chain joins TRBV7-9 and TRBJ1-2; D is undetermined. The V gene's germline CDR1 is SEHNR and CDR2 FQNEAQ (reference sequence). This CDR3 has 13 amino acids. The V gene lost 3 bases and the J gene lost 8 bases, with 13 bases spanning the gap. The CDR3 loop is CASSFPRLLGYTF. The CDR3 DNA sequence: TGTGCCAGCAGCTTCCCGCGGCTGCTGGGCTACACCTTC. Complete variable domain (other parts from reference TRBV7-9 and TRBJ1-2): DTGVSQNPRHKITKRGQNVTFRCDPISEHNRLYWYRQTLGQGPEFLTYFQNEAQLEKSRLLSDRFSAERPKGSFSTLEIQRTEQGDSAMYLCASSFPRLLGYTFGSGTRLTVV.

V is TRBV2 and J is TRBJ2-5; D might be TRBD1 or TRBD2, each matching 6 bases. Germline V lookup: CDR1 SNHLY, CDR2 FYNNEI. Trimming removed 3 bases from V and 5 bases from J, with 13 bases in between. CDR3 length equals 14 residues. As DNA, the CDR3 is TGTGCCAGCAGTGAGGGGGGCCCTGGGGAGACCCAGTACTTC. Translated: CASSEGGPGETQYF.

CDR3 in DNA: TGTGCCAGTAGTACCTGGGCCGGAGCCTTAAATCAGCCCCAGCATTTT. Translating gives CASSTWAGALNQPQHF. The rearrangement uses TRBV19 and TRBJ1-5, with unresolved D. V was cut by 4 bases and J by 4 bases, with 17 bases left in between. CDR1 and CDR2 from the germline V gene are LNHDA and SQIVND (reference sequence). This CDR3 has 16 residues.

The chain employs TRBV3-1 (or the pseudogene TRBV3-2) and TRBJ2-2; perhaps TRBD1 as D (5 bases). CDR1 and CDR2 from the germline V gene are LGHDT and YNNKEL (reference sequence). V shed 1 base and J shed 2 bases, with 8 bases lying between them. This CDR3 region has 15 residues. CDR3 sequence reads: CASSQATVNTGELFF. CDR3 nucleotides: TGTGCCAGCAGCCAAGCGACAGTAAACACCGGGGAGCTGTTTTTT.

The genes are TRBV6-5 and TRBJ2-6, with D uncertain. CDR1 and CDR2 from the germline V gene are MNHEY and SVGAGI. This CDR3 region has 14 residues. The V and J ends lost 10 bases and 1 base respectively, with 11 bases between them. The CDR3 DNA follows: TGTGCCACCACACCTTTTTCTGGGGCCAACGTCCTGACTTTC. Residues: CATTPFSGANVLTF.

In this sample, this clone turned up once. V and J are TRBV28 and TRBJ1-4; 7 bases are a match to TRBD1. Germline V CDR1 and CDR2: MDHEN, SYDVKM. The ends lost 3 bases at V and 8 bases at J; junction bases unmatched: 12. The CDR3 loop spans 16 amino acids. CDR3 in DNA: TGTGCCAGCAGTTTCTTCCAGCAGGGGGTGCGAGAAAAACTGTTTTTT. This sequence encodes CASSFFQQGVREKLFF.